This T cell receptor (beta chain) was found in a study of Graves' ophthalmopathy and Graves' hyperthyroidism. General study results and limits: Thyroid clonotypes that were expanded above 0.001 frequency mostly also appeared in blood.

This clonotype occurred many times. Its target is not known. Uncontrolled infections, pregnancy, lactation or other autoimmune diseases led to patient exclusion. Amplification from RNA transcripts yielded the TCR beta CDR3 regions. First-round RT-PCR employed HTBI primers, with a second-round multiplex PCR after it. In TCRdb, the multiplex PCR reads were re-called with MiXCR into one record per CDR3 protein. The sample lists some 370,000 distinct CDR3 sequences; roughly a sixth were seen once. The TCR was taken from an adult woman with stable Graves' hyperthyroidism. Material: peripheral blood.

This chain's CDR3 is CASSRLIGTSGATVQETQYF. The CDR3 DNA reads TGTGCCAGCAGCCGTCTCATCGGGACTAGCGGGGCGACCGTACAAGAGACCCAGTACTTC. The V call is TRBV28, the J call TRBJ2-5; TRBD2 aligns across 13 bases. With 6 bases clipped from V and 2 bases from J, the junction kept 18 bases outside the gene matches. Looked up from germline, CDR1 is MDHEN and CDR2 is SYDVKM. This CDR3 has 20 residues.